The 15 T cell receptor beta chains listed next were all sequenced from one sample in a study of blood T cell repertoires in COVID-19. The data were produced by immunoSEQ multiplex PCR, yet TCRdb's version contains in-frame clones alone and is incomplete. The table has 23,000 or so clones, roughly 87% seen once. The sequencing sample was made of peripheral blood. These receptors were obtained from a man in his sixties or seventies with acute or convalescent COVID-19.

DNA of the CDR3: TGTGCCAGTTCCCGCGGACAGGGAGTCACTGAAGCTTTCTTT. Translating gives CASSRGQGVTEAFF. The chain is built from TRBV19 and TRBJ1-1, with TRBD1 identical over 8 bases. CDR3 length equals 14 residues. Losses at the gene ends were 8 bases for V and 4 bases for J; bases not matched to a gene: 9. Germline V lookup: CDR1 LNHDA, CDR2 SQIVND (reference sequence).

This clone ranks as medium-sized. The chain recombines TRBV15 with TRBJ2-5, with D unclear. V gave up 3 bases and J gave up 4 bases, with 9 bases separating them. The CDR3 totals 13 residues. CDR1 is LNHNV and CDR2 is YYDKDF in the germline V gene (reference sequence). CDR3 sequence (DNA): TGTGCCACCAGCAGGTTCGGCGGAGAGACCCAGTACTTC. Translated: CATSRFGGETQYF.

The chain carries TRBV2 and TRBJ1-6; 7 positions agree with TRBD1. CDR3 size: 14 residues. Trimming cost V 2 bases and J 11 bases; bases outside gene matches: 6. Germline CDR1 SNHLY, CDR2 FYNNEI. CDR3 residues: CASSETQGKTPLHF. The DNA for the CDR3 is TGTGCCAGCAGTGAAACACAGGGGAAGACACCCCTCCACTTT.

The chain employs TRBV9 and TRBJ2-5, with TRBD2 matching 12 bases. The germline gives CDR1 SGDLS, CDR2 YYNGEE. This CDR3 has 16 residues. V dropped 0 bases and J dropped 5; count of bases not matched to a gene: 5. The CDR3 nucleotides are TGTGCCAGCAGCGTAGGAGCTAGCGGGGGGGCTGAGACCCAGTACTTC. Translated: CASSVGASGGAETQYF. The whole variable domain, remainder taken from reference TRBV9 and TRBJ2-5, is DSGVTQTPKHLITATGQRVTLRCSPRSGDLSVYWYQQSLDQGLQFLIQYYNGEERAKGNILERFSAQQFPDLHSELNLSSLELGDSALYFCASSVGASGGAETQYFGPGTRLLVL.

The chain has TRBV2 and TRBJ1-4; D is possibly TRBD1 (5 bases). Germline CDR1 is SNHLY and CDR2 is FYNNEI. The CDR3 totals 13 residues. Trimming shortened V by 7 bases and J by 10 bases, and 16 bases separated the two germline ends. The CDR3: CASKVGEDGKLFF. The CDR3 DNA sequence: TGTGCCAGCAAGGTAGGGGAAGACGGAAAACTGTTTTTT. The variable domain in full, completed from reference TRBV2 and TRBJ1-4, reads EPEVTQTPSHQVTQMGQEVILRCVPISNHLYFYWYRQILGQKVEFLVSFYNNEISEKSEIFDDQFSVERPDGSNFTLKIRSTKLEDSAMYFCASKVGEDGKLFFGSGTQLSVL.

CDR3 coding DNA: TGTGCCAGCAGCCCACTTGGGAGCAGCTCCTACGAGCAGTACTTC. This gives the protein CASSPLGSSSYEQYF. The chain joins TRBV7-9 to TRBJ2-7; possible D gene TRBD2, 5 bases. Trimming left V 5 bases short and J 0 bases short, with 14 bases between. The germline V gene encodes CDR1 SEHNR and CDR2 FQNEAQ (reference sequence). This CDR3 comprises 15 residues.

A word on this clone: Sequence at one end of the junction differs from germline and may be a read error. This chain joins TRBV2 and TRBJ2-1; D unclear. The CDR3 totals 13 residues. CDR1 and CDR2 from the germline V gene are SNHLY and FYNNEI. The CDR3 nucleotides are TGTACCAGCAATACCGGGTTTTACAATGAGCAGTTCTTC. Its protein is CTSNTGFYNEQFF.

The rearrangement uses TRBV5-4 and TRBJ2-2; D may be TRBD1 (5 bases). CDR1 SGHNT and CDR2 YYREEE come from the germline V gene (reference sequence). V was pared by 0 bases and J by 0 bases, with 12 bases between. This CDR3 spans 17 amino acids. CDR3 DNA sequence: TGTGCCAGCAGCTTGGAAGGCGCCAGGGCGAACACCGGGGAGCTGTTTTTT. This sequence encodes CASSLEGARANTGELFF.

This clone was picked up one time. The chain is built from TRBV3-1 (or the pseudogene TRBV3-2) and TRBJ1-1; possibly TRBD1 for D (6 bases). The CDR3 is 15 amino acids. The V and J ends lost 4 bases and 1 base respectively, with 13 bases between them. From germline, CDR1 is LGHDT and CDR2 YNNKEL (reference sequence). DNA for the CDR3: TGTGCCAGCAGCCCCTCGGGGGGCGGGAACACTGAAGCTTTCTTT. Encoded protein: CASSPSGGGNTEAFF.

The CDR3, as DNA: TGTGCCAGTAGTACCAGACCGGGACTAGCGGACCAAGAGACCCAGTACTTC. It is translated as CASSTRPGLADQETQYF. The chain joins TRBV19 to TRBJ2-5, with 11 positions matching TRBD2. The ends lost 4 bases at V and 0 bases at J; junction bases unmatched: 7. The CDR3 length is 17 residues. Looked up from germline, CDR1 is LNHDA and CDR2 is SQIVND (reference sequence).

J is TRBJ2-1 and V is TRBV7-9, with 10 bases identical to TRBD1. This CDR3 is 14 amino acids long. Germline V gene sequence: CDR1 SEHNR, CDR2 FQNEAQ (reference sequence). V gave up 5 bases and J gave up 9 bases; unmatched junction bases: 7. The CDR3 nucleotides read TGTGCCAGCAGCGACAGGGGGCAGATGGGTGAGCAGTTCTTC. Its translation: CASSDRGQMGEQFF.

In its sample, this clone was seen once. This chain uses TRBV2 with TRBJ2-5, with D possibly being TRBD2 (5 bases). Between the trimmed V and J ends, which lost 4 bases and 5 bases, there was a span of 17 bases. CDR3 length: 15 residues. Per the germline V gene, CDR1 is SNHLY and CDR2 is FYNNEI. CDR3 residues: CASSVPQSGGETQYF. The CDR3 DNA follows: TGTGCCAGCAGTGTGCCCCAGTCTGGAGGTGAGACCCAGTACTTC.

The gene calls are TRBV3-1 (or the pseudogene TRBV3-2) and TRBJ1-1, with TRBD1 as a possible D gene (5 bases). This CDR3 comprises 12 residues. The germline V and J ends were trimmed by 3 bases and 9 bases, with 11 bases remaining between them. Looked up from germline, CDR1 is LGHDT and CDR2 is YNNKEL (reference sequence). The CDR3, as DNA: TGTGCCAGCAGCCATCAGGGATCGCAAGCTTTCTTT. Encoded protein: CASSHQGSQAFF.

The rearrangement uses TRBV6-4 and TRBJ2-3; 9 nucleotides agree with TRBD1. CDR1 MRHNA and CDR2 SNTAGT come from the germline V gene. CDR3 length: 17 residues. V trimming: 4 bases; J trimming: 1 base; junction bases outside the gene matches: 9. CDR3 nucleotide sequence: TGTGCCAGCAGTGCTCGGATACAGGGGGCTGGCACAGATACGCAGTATTTT. Encoded protein: CASSARIQGAGTDTQYF.

The chain couples TRBV6-5 to TRBJ2-7; 7 nucleotides agree with TRBD1. The V and J ends lost 6 bases and 6 bases, in that order; junction bases with no gene match: 5. The germline V gene encodes CDR1 MNHEY and CDR2 SVGAGI. The length of the CDR3 is 12 residues. CDR3 nucleotides: TGTGCCAGCAGCGAGGGGGCGCGCGAGCAGTACTTC. It yields the protein CASSEGAREQYF.